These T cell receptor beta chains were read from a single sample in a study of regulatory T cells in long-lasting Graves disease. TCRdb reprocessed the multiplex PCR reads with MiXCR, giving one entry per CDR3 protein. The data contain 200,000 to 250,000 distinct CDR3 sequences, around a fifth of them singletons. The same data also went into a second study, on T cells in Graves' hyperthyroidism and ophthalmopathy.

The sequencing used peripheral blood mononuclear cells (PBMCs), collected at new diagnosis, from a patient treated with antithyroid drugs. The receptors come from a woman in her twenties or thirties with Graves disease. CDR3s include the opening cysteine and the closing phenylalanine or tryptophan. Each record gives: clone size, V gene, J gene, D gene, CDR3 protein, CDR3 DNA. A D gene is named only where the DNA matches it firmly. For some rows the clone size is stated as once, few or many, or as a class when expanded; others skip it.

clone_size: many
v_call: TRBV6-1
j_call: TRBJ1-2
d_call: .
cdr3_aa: CASSEDSARGYTF
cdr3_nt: TGTGCCAGCAGTGAAGATTCAGCGCGAGGCTACACCTTC

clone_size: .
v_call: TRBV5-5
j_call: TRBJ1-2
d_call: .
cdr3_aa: CASSLDPVNGYYGYTF
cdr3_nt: TGTGCCAGCAGCTTGGATCCGGTTAATGGGTACTATGGCTACACCTTC

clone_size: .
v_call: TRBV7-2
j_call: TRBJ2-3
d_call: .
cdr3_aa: CASSLSTWDTQYF
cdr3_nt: TGTGCCAGCAGCTTAAGCACATGGGATACGCAGTATTTT

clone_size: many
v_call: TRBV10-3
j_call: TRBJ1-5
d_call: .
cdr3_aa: CAISGADNQPQHF
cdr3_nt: TGTGCCATCAGTGGGGCGGACAATCAGCCCCAGCATTTT

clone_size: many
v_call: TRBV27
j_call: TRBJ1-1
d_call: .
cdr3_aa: CASRSAGRNTEAFF
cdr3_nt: TGTGCCAGCAGATCGGCGGGAAGGAACACTGAAGCTTTCTTT

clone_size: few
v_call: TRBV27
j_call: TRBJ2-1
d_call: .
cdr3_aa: CASSPHVANEQFF
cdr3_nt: TGTGCCAGCAGCCCCCACGTAGCGAATGAGCAGTTCTTC

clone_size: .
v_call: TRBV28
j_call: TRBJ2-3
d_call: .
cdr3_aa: CASSTPADTQYF
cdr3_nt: TGTGCCAGCAGCACTCCAGCGGATACGCAGTATTTT

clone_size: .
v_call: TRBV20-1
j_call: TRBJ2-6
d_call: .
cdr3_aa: CSARARLSGANVLTF
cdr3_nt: TGCAGTGCTAGAGCGCGGCTCTCTGGGGCCAACGTCCTGACTTTC

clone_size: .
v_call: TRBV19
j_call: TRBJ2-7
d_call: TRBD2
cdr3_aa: CASSLSGEYNPYEQYF
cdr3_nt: TGTGCCAGTAGTCTTAGCGGGGAGTACAACCCCTACGAGCAGTACTTC

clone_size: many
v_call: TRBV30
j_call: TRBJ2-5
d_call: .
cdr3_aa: CAWTGGETQYF
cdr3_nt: TGTGCCTGGACCGGAGGAGAGACCCAGTACTTC

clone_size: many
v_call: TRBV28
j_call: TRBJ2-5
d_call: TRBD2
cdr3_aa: CASSFTAGPYQETQYF
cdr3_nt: TGTGCCAGCAGTTTTACAGCGGGACCGTACCAAGAGACCCAGTACTTC

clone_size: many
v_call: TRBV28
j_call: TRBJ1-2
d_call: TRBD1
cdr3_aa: CASSLGDRGGYTF
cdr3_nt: TGTGCCAGCAGTTTAGGGGACAGGGGTGGCTACACCTTC

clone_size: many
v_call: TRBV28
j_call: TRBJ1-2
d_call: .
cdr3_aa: CASRPQEYGYTF
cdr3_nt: TGTGCCAGCAGACCACAGGAGTATGGCTACACCTTC

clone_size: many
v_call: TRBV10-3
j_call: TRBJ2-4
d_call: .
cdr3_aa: CAISVRGPLKNIQYF
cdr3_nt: TGTGCCATCAGTGTGCGGGGACCTCTCAAAAACATTCAGTACTTC

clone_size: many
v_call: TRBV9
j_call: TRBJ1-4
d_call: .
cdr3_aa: CASSPGLTNEKLFF
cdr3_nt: TGTGCCAGCAGCCCGGGCTTGACTAATGAAAAACTGTTTTTT

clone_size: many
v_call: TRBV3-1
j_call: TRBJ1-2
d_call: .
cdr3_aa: CASSQVRGRGGGYTF
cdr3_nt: TGTGCCAGCAGCCAAGTACGTGGCAGGGGAGGTGGCTACACCTTC

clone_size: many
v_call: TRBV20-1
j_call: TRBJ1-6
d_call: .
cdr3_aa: CSARDRLPPNSPLHF
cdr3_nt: TGCAGTGCTAGAGATAGGTTACCGCCTAATTCACCCCTCCACTTT

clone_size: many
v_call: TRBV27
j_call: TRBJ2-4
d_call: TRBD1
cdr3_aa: CASSDTGAHKNIQYF
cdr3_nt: TGTGCCAGCAGTGACACAGGGGCCCACAAAAACATTCAGTACTTC

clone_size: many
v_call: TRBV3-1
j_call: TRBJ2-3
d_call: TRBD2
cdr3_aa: CASSQDGRDTDTQYF
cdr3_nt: TGTGCCAGCAGCCAAGACGGGAGGGACACAGATACGCAGTATTTT

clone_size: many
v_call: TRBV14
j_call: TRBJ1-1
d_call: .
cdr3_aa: CASSREILTGEAFF
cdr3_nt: TGTGCCAGCAGCCGGGAAATCTTAACAGGGGAAGCTTTCTTT

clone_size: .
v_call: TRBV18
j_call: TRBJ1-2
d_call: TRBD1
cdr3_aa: CASSPGQGRFLDYGYTF
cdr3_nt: TGTGCCAGCTCACCTGGACAGGGGCGCTTCCTCGACTATGGCTACACCTTC

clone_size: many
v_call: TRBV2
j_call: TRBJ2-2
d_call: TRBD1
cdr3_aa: CASSRTGQTGELFF
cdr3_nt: TGTGCCAGCAGTAGGACAGGGCAAACCGGGGAGCTGTTTTTT

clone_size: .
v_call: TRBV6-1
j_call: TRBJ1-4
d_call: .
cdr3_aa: CASTKLIFKGPETNEKLFF
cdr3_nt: TGTGCCAGCACGAAATTGATATTCAAGGGCCCAGAGACTAATGAAAAACTGTTTTTT

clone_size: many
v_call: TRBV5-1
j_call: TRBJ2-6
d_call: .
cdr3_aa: CASMARSSGANVLTF
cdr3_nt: TGTGCCAGCATGGCGAGGTCCTCTGGGGCCAACGTCCTGACTTTC

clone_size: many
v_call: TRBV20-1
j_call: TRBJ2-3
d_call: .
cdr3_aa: CSARFSLSTDTQYF
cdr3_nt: TGCAGTGCTAGATTTAGCCTAAGCACAGATACGCAGTATTTT

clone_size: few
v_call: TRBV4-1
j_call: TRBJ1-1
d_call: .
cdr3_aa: CASSQVGNRALPAFF
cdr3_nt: TGCGCCAGCAGCCAAGTGGGGAACAGGGCCCTTCCAGCTTTCTTT

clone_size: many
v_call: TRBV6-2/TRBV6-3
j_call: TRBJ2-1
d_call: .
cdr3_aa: CASSSPRAPTYNEQFF
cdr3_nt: TGTGCCAGCAGTTCGCCCCGAGCGCCCACCTACAATGAGCAGTTCTTC

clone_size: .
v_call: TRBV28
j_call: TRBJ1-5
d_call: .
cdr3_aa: CASSPTMAGQPQHF
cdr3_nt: TGTGCCAGCAGTCCCACAATGGCCGGACAGCCCCAGCATTTT

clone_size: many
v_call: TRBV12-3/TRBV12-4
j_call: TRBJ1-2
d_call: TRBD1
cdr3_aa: CASSETGANYGYTF
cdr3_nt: TGTGCCAGCAGTGAGACAGGGGCCAACTATGGCTACACCTTC

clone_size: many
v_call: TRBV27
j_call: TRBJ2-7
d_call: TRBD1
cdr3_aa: CASSRGTGAGEQYF
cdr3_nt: TGTGCCAGCAGTCGGGGGACAGGTGCTGGGGAGCAGTACTTC

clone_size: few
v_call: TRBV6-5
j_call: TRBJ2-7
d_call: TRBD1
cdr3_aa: CASSYRGTAPSYEQYF
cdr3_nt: TGTGCCAGCAGTTACCGAGGGACAGCCCCCTCCTACGAGCAGTACTTC

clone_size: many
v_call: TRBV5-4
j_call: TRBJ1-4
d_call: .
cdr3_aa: CASSYVDSTKLFF
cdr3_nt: TGTGCCAGCAGCTACGTGGACAGCACAAAACTGTTTTTT

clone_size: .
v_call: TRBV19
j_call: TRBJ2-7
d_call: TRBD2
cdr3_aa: CASRSAETSGTYEQYF
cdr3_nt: TGTGCCAGTAGGTCTGCCGAGACTAGCGGGACCTACGAGCAGTACTTC

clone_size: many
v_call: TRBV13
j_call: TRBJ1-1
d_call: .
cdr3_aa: CATRSTGADTEAFF
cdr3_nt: TGTGCCACCCGGTCAACTGGGGCTGACACTGAAGCTTTCTTT

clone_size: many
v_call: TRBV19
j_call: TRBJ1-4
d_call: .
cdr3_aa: CASSTFSGTNNEKLFF
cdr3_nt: TGTGCCAGTAGCACATTCTCGGGGACGAATAATGAAAAACTGTTTTTT

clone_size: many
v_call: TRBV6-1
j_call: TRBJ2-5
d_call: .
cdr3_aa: CASSEYTQRGGQYF
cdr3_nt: TGTGCCAGCAGTGAATACACCCAACGTGGGGGCCAGTACTTC

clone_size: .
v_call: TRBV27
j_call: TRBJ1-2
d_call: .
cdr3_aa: CASSLSAGRDRGYTF
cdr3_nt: TGTGCCAGCAGTTTATCCGCCGGCAGGGATCGTGGCTACACCTTC

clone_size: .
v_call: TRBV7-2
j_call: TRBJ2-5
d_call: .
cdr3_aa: CASSLVGYKGQYF
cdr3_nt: TGTGCCAGCAGCTTAGTTGGGTATAAGGGCCAGTACTTC

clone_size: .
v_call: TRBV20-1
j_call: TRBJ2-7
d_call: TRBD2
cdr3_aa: CSAQRHSGWSYEQYF
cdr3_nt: TGCAGTGCCCAACGGCATAGCGGGTGGTCCTACGAGCAGTACTTC

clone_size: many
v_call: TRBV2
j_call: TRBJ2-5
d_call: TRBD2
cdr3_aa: CASRAGLAVQETQYF
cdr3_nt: TGTGCCAGCAGGGCGGGACTAGCGGTACAAGAGACCCAGTACTTC

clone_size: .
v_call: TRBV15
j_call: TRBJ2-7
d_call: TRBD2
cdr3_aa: CATREIAGGIYEQYF
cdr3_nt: TGTGCCACCAGGGAAATAGCGGGAGGGATCTACGAGCAGTACTTC

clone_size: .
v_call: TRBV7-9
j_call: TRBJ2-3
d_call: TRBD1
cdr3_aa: CASSRDRASDTQYF
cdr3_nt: TGTGCCAGCAGCCGGGACAGAGCATCGGATACGCAGTATTTT

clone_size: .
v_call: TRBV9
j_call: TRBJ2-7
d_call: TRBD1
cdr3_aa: CASSVVGTGNEQYF
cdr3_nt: TGTGCCAGCAGCGTAGTGGGGACAGGGAACGAGCAGTACTTC

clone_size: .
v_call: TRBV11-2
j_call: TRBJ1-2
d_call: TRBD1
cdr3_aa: CASSDSPDRVVGYTF
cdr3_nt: TGTGCCAGCAGTGACTCACCTGACAGGGTGGTGGGCTACACCTTC

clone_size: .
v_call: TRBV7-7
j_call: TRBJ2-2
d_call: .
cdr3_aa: CASSLRDTGELFF
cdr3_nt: TGTGCTAGCAGCTTGAGGGACACCGGGGAGCTGTTTTTT

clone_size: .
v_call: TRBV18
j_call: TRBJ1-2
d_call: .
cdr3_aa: CASSSLASNGYTF
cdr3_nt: TGTGCCAGCTCAAGTTTGGCAAGTAATGGCTACACCTTC

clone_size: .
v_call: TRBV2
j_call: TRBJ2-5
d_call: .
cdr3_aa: CASWDLEGETQYF
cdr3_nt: TGTGCCAGCTGGGACCTAGAGGGAGAGACCCAGTACTTC

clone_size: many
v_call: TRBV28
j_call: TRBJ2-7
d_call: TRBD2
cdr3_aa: CASMSGTSYEQYF
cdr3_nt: TGTGCCAGTATGAGCGGGACCTCCTACGAGCAGTACTTC

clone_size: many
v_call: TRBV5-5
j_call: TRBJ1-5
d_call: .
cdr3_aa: CASSKGVLRNQPQHF
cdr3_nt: TGTGCCAGCAGCAAGGGAGTTTTGCGCAATCAGCCCCAGCATTTT

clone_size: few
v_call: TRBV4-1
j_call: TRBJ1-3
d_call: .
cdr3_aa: CASSQDPDGTRSGNTIYF
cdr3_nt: TGCGCCAGCAGCCAAGACCCGGACGGGACAAGGTCTGGAAACACCATATATTTT

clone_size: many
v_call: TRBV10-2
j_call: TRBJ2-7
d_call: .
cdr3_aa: CASSDPTSEQYF
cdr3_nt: TGCGCCAGCAGTGATCCCACTAGCGAGCAGTACTTC

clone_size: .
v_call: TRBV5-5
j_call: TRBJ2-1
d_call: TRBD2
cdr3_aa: CASSLTSGRAQGNEQFF
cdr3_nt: TGTGCCAGCAGCTTGACTAGCGGGAGGGCCCAAGGGAATGAGCAGTTCTTC

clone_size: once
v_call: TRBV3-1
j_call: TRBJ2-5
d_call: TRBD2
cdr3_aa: CASSQDGAGGVETQYF
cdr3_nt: TGTGCCAGCAGCCAAGATGGGGCGGGAGGGGTGGAGACCCAGTACTTC

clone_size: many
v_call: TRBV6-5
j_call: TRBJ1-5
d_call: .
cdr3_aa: CASSYSNRDYGQPQHF
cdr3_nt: TGTGCCAGCAGTTACTCGAACAGGGATTATGGTCAGCCCCAGCATTTT

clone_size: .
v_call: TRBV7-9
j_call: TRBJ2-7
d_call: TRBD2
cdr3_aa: CASSFGTSGTYEQYF
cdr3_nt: TGTGCCAGCAGCTTCGGGACTAGCGGCACCTACGAGCAGTACTTC

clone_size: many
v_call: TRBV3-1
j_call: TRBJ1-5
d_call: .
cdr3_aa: CASSRSLSSNQPQHF
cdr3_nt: TGTGCCAGCAGCCGCTCGCTCTCTAGCAATCAGCCCCAGCATTTT

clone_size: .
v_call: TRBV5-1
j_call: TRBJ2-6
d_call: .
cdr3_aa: CASSLAPGFSGANVLTF
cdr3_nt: TGCGCCAGCAGCTTGGCGCCAGGATTCTCTGGGGCCAACGTCCTGACTTTC

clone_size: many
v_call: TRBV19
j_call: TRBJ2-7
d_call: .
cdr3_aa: CASSPTGAYEQYF
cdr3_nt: TGCGCCAGCAGTCCGACGGGAGCCTACGAGCAGTACTTC

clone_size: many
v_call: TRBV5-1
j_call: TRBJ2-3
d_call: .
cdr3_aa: CASSLGDPDTQYF
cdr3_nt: TGCGCCAGCAGCTTGGGAGATCCAGATACGCAGTATTTT

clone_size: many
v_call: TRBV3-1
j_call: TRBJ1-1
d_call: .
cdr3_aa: CASSHYWFGQTNTEAFF
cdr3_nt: TGTGCCAGCAGTCATTACTGGTTCGGACAGACGAACACTGAAGCTTTCTTT